Shown below are 19 T cell receptor beta chains from a single sample sequenced in a study of blood T cell repertoires in COVID-19. Libraries were prepared by immunoSEQ multiplex PCR; TCRdb keeps only in-frame clonotypes and omits some of them. The table has roughly 250,000 clones, more than 75% seen once; the top ten hold 0.99%. The sample taken for sequencing was peripheral blood. Receptors originate from a woman aged 40 to 50 who had recovered from COVID-19.

This clone was picked up one time. The chain joins TRBV25-1 to TRBJ2-7; D gene ambiguous. Trimming took off 5 bases at V and 11 bases at J, with 4 bases between the two ends. CDR3 length equals 8 residues. Germline values: CDR1 MGHDK, CDR2 SYGVNS. The CDR3 region is CASSREYF. The CDR3 DNA reads as TGTGCCAGCAGTCGGGAGTACTTC.

The genes are TRBV9 and TRBJ1-3; D remains unclear. Trimming pared 4 bases from V and 3 bases from J, leaving 20 bases between. CDR3 length equals 17 residues. The germline gives CDR1 SGDLS, CDR2 YYNGEE. CDR3 DNA: TGTGCCAGCAGCCAACATCCGGGATCCCTAAGTGGAAACACCATATATTTT. Its translation is CASSQHPGSLSGNTIYF.

This chain links TRBV11-2 with TRBJ1-1, with 7 positions matching TRBD1. The CDR3 consists of 17 residues. With V trimmed by 4 bases and J by 1 base, 12 bases remained unmatched. CDR1 SGHAT and CDR2 FQNNGV come from the germline V gene. In DNA form, the CDR3 reads TGTGCCAGCAGCTACCCCGGACAGGTAGGGGAGAACACTGAAGCTTTCTTT. It is translated as CASSYPGQVGENTEAFF.

The chain joins TRBV4-2 to TRBJ1-2; D may be TRBD1 (6 bases). In germline, CDR1 is LGHNA, CDR2 YNFKEQ. V was trimmed by 0 bases and J by 8 bases, leaving 16 bases between them. The CDR3 has 15 amino acids. CDR3 in amino acids: CASSQDRWGPSGYTF. The CDR3 region has the DNA TGTGCCAGCAGCCAAGATCGTTGGGGGCCCTCGGGCTACACCTTC.

This clone appeared once. The chain joins TRBV7-2 to TRBJ2-7; D possibly corresponds to TRBD2 (5 bases). Germline V lookup: CDR1 SGHTA, CDR2 FQGNSA. CDR3 size: 13 residues. Trimming removed 5 bases at V and 7 bases at J, with 15 bases between. CDR3 sequence (DNA): TGTGCCAGCAGCCCGCCCCCCGGAGGAGAGCAGTACTTC. Encoded protein: CASSPPPGGEQYF.

The chain employs TRBV5-5 and TRBJ2-5; D might be TRBD2 (6 bases). CDR1 is SGHKS, CDR2 YYEKEE, per germline (reference sequence). V was clipped by 6 bases and J by 5 bases, with 17 bases between them. The CDR3 is 14 residues long. In DNA, the CDR3 is TGTGCCAGCAACGAGTGGGGGGATCGGGAGACCCAGTACTTC. It yields the protein CASNEWGDRETQYF.

The CDR3 here is CASGPGGLGETQYF. The CDR3 nucleotides are TGTGCTAGTGGTCCGGGGGGATTGGGGGAGACCCAGTACTTC. This rearrangement joins TRBV12-5 to TRBJ2-5, with 7 bases aligning to TRBD2. Germline V gene data show CDR1 as LGHNT and CDR2 as FRNRAP. V was pared by 5 bases and J by 5 bases, with 8 bases of the junction left unmatched. This CDR3 has 14 amino acids.

The V call is TRBV11-2, the J call TRBJ2-2, with D possibly being TRBD2 (6 bases). The V gene lost 1 base and the J gene lost 4 bases, with 10 bases spanning the gap. The CDR3 length is 15 residues. Germline V gene lookup returns CDR1 SGHAT and CDR2 FQNNGV. CDR3 region: CASSLVGGVTGELFF. CDR3 DNA: TGTGCCAGCAGCTTAGTGGGGGGAGTCACCGGGGAGCTGTTTTTT. The full variable domain, completed using reference TRBV11-2 and TRBJ2-2, is EAGVAQSPRYKIIEKRQSVAFWCNPISGHATLYWYQQILGQGPKLLIQFQNNGVVDDSQLPKDRFSAERLKGVDSTLKIQPAKLEDSAVYLCASSLVGGVTGELFFGEGSRLTVL.

The rearrangement joins TRBV5-6 to TRBJ1-1, with D possibly matching TRBD1 (5 bases). The ends were cut back, 1 base at V and 1 base at J, with 8 bases in the middle. The CDR3 is made up of 14 amino acids. Germline CDR1 is SGHDT and CDR2 is YYEEEE. Here the CDR3 DNA reads TGTGCCAGCAGCTTGTGGGGCGGGAACACTGAAGCTTTCTTT. Translating gives CASSLWGGNTEAFF. Supplemented by reference TRBV5-6 and TRBJ1-1, the full variable domain reads DAGVTQSPTHLIKTRGQQVTLRCSPKSGHDTVSWYQQALGQGPQFIFQYYEEEERQRGNFPDRFSGHQFPNYSSELNVNALLLGDSALYLCASSLWGGNTEAFFGQGTRLTVV.

V is TRBV7-2 and J is TRBJ2-3, with a weak D call TRBD1 (6 bases). Germline CDR1 SGHTA, CDR2 FQGNSA. V was shortened by 0 bases and J by 2 bases, with 15 bases between the two germline ends. The CDR3 runs 17 residues. CDR3 sequence (DNA): TGTGCCAGCAGCTTAGCAGGGATCGGGACAAACACAGATACGCAGTATTTT. Residues: CASSLAGIGTNTDTQYF. The entire variable domain, with the rest obtained from reference TRBV7-2 and TRBJ2-3, is as follows: GAGVSQSPSNKVTEKGKDVELRCDPISGHTALYWYRQSLGQGLEFLIYFQGNSAPDKSGLPSDRFSAERTGGSVSTLTIQRTQQEDSAVYLCASSLAGIGTNTDTQYFGPGTRLTVL.

The chain carries TRBV28 and TRBJ2-5, with a tentative D call TRBD1 (6 bases). V dropped 7 bases and J dropped 0 bases, with 15 bases sitting between them. Germline-derived CDR1 and CDR2 are MDHEN and SYDVKM. The CDR3 extends over 15 amino acids. CDR3 nucleotide sequence: TGTGCCAGCACCCCAGGGGCTACGTACCAAGAGACCCAGTACTTC. Its translation: CASTPGATYQETQYF.

The rearrangement joins TRBV7-2 to TRBJ1-3, with 8 bases matching TRBD1. The J segment lost 3 bases and the V segment lost 1 base, leaving 8 bases of the junction unmatched. Germline V gene sequence: CDR1 SGHTA, CDR2 FQGNSA. The CDR3 is 17 residues long. DNA for the CDR3: TGTGCCAGCAGCTTAGGGGTGCAGGGGGCGGGTGGAAACACCATATATTTT. Amino acid sequence: CASSLGVQGAGGNTIYF.

The V call is TRBV30, the J call TRBJ1-3; 8 nucleotides align to TRBD1. Germline V lookup: CDR1 GTSNPN, CDR2 SVGIG (reference sequence). The CDR3 has 17 amino acids. With V trimmed by 3 bases and J by 2 bases, 12 bases remained unmatched. The CDR3 DNA sequence: TGTGCCTGGAGCCCCCGGGGGCAGGGGGCGGCTGGAAACACCATATATTTT. It codes for CAWSPRGQGAAGNTIYF.

V usage is TRBV2 and J usage is TRBJ1-4; the D gene is possibly TRBD1 (5 bases). The germline V and J ends were trimmed by 5 bases and 8 bases, with 12 bases remaining between them. Germline V gene sequence: CDR1 SNHLY, CDR2 FYNNEI. This CDR3 is 13 amino acids long. The CDR3 region has the DNA TGTGCCAGCAGTTGGGGGGGAGTGGAAAAACTGTTTTTT. Its protein is CASSWGGVEKLFF.

The V gene is TRBV6-5, the J gene TRBJ1-1, with 8 nucleotides matching TRBD1. This CDR3 comprises 14 residues. CDR1 and CDR2 from the germline V gene are MNHEY and SVGAGI. With 7 bases clipped from V and 3 bases from J, the junction kept 7 bases outside the gene matches. CDR3 amino acids: CASTRTGYDTEAFF. The CDR3 coding sequence is TGTGCCAGCACCCGGACAGGGTACGACACTGAAGCTTTCTTT.

The CDR3 spells CASSPRLDRGATEAFF. Written as DNA, the CDR3 is TGCGCCAGCAGCCCAAGACTGGACAGGGGGGCCACTGAAGCTTTCTTT. The chain joins TRBV5-1 to TRBJ1-1; 10 bases map to TRBD1. Losses at the gene ends were 4 bases for V and 4 bases for J; bases not matched to a gene: 10. CDR3 length: 16 amino acids. Germline V gene data show CDR1 as SGHRS and CDR2 as YFSETQ.

The chain employs TRBV27 and TRBJ2-7, with TRBD2 matching over 7 bases. CDR1 and CDR2 (germline): MNHEY, SMNVEV (reference sequence). CDR3 length equals 12 residues. V lost 4 bases to trimming and J lost 4 bases; unmatched junction nucleotides: 1. The CDR3 is CASSSGRYEQYV. CDR3 in DNA: TGTGCCAGCAGTTCCGGGAGGTACGAGCAGTACGTC.

The chain uses TRBV11-3 and TRBJ2-3; D is possibly TRBD1 (5 bases). The CDR3 consists of 16 residues. Germline V gene sequence: CDR1 SGHNT, CDR2 YENEEA. V lost 1 base to trimming and J lost 2 bases, with 13 bases between them. CDR3 nucleotide sequence: TGTGCCAGCAGCTTAGTGAAGGGGTTTTCCACAGATACGCAGTATTTT. It specifies CASSLVKGFSTDTQYF.

The V and J genes are TRBV29-1 and TRBJ2-1; 7 nucleotides align to TRBD1. The V segment lost 6 bases and the J segment 9 bases; nucleotides outside the gene matches: 8. Germline V CDR1 and CDR2: SQVTM, ANQGSEA. The CDR3 is made up of 12 amino acids. CDR3 in amino acids: CSVLTGWVEQFF. The CDR3 region has the DNA TGCAGCGTCCTGACAGGGTGGGTTGAGCAGTTCTTC.